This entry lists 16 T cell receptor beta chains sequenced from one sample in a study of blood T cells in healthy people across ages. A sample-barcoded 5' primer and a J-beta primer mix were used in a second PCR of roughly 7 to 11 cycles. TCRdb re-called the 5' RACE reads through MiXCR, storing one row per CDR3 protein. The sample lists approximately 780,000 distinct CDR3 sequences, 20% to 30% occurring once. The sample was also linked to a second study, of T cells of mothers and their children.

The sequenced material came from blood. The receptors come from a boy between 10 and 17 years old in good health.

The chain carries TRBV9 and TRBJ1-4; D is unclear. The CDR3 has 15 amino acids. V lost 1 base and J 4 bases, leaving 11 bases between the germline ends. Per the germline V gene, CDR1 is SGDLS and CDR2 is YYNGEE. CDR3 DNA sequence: TGTGCCAGCAGCGTAAGTGTCCAAGTTAATGAAAAACTGTTTTTT. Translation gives CASSVSVQVNEKLFF.

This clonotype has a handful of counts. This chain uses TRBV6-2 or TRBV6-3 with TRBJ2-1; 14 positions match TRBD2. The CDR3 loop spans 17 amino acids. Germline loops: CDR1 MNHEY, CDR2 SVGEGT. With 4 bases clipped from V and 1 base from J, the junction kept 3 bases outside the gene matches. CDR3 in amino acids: CASSSRTSGGSYNEQFF. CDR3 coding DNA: TGTGCCAGCAGTTCGAGGACTAGCGGGGGGTCCTACAATGAGCAGTTCTTC.

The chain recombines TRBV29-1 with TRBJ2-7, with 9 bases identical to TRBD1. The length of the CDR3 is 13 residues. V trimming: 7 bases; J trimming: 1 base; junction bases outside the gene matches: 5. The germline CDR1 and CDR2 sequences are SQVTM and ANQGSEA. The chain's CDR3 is CSGVGQGSYEQYF. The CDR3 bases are TGCAGCGGTGTGGGACAGGGTTCCTACGAGCAGTACTTC.

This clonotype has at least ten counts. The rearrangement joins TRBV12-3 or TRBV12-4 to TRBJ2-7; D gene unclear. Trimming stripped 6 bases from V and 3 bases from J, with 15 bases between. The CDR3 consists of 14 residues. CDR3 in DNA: TGTGCCAGCAGACCCCGACAAACGGACTACGAGCAGTACTTC. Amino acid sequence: CASRPRQTDYEQYF.

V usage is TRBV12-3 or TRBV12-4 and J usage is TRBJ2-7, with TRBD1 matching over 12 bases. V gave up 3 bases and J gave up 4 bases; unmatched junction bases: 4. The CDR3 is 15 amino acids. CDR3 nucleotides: TGTGCCAGCAGTTTGGGACAGGGGGCAGGGTACGAGCAGTACTTC. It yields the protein CASSLGQGAGYEQYF.

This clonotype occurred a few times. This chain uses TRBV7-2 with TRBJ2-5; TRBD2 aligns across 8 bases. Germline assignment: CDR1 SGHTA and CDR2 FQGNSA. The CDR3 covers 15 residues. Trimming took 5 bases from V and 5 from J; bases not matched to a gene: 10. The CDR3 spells CASSPLAGRGETQYF. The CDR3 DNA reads TGTGCCAGCAGCCCGCTAGCGGGCAGAGGGGAGACCCAGTACTTC.

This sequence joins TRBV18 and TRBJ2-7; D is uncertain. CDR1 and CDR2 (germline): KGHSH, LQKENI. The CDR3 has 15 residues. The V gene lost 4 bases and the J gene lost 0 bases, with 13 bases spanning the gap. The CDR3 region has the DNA TGTGCCAGCTCACAGGTTCCTGCGAGCTCCTACGAGCAGTACTTC. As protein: CASSQVPASSYEQYF.

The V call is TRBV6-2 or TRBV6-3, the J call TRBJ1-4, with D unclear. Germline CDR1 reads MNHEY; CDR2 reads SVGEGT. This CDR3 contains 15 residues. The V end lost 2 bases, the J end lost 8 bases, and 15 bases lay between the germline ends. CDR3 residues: CASSYVAVPGEKLFF. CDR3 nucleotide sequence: TGTGCCAGCAGTTACGTGGCAGTCCCCGGGGAAAAACTGTTTTTT.

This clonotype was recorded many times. CDR3 DNA sequence: TGTGCCAGTAGGCCCGGTGCAACTAATGAAAAACTGTTTTTT. It yields the protein CASRPGATNEKLFF. This rearrangement joins TRBV19 to TRBJ1-4; D not resolved. Per the germline V gene, CDR1 is LNHDA and CDR2 is SQIVND (reference sequence). V lost 6 bases and J lost 0, with 8 bases in between. The length of the CDR3 is 14 residues.

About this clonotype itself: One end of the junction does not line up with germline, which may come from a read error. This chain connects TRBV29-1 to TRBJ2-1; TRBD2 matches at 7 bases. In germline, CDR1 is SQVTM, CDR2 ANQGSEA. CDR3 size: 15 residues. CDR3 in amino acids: CSVWGGNSSHNEQFF. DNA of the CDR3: TGCAGCGTTTGGGGAGGGAACAGCTCCCACAATGAGCAGTTCTTC.

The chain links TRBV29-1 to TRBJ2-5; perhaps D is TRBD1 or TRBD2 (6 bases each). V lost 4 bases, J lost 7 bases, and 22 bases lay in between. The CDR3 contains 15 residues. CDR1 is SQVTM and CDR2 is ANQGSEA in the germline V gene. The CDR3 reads CSVVPPPGAAGTQYF. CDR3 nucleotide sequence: TGCAGCGTTGTTCCCCCCCCGGGGGCCGCGGGGACCCAGTACTTC. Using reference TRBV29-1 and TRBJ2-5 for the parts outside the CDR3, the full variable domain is SAVISQKPSRDICQRGTSLTIQCQVDSQVTMMFWYRQQPGQSLTLIATANQGSEATYESGFVIDKFPISRPNLTFSTLTVSNMSPEDSSIYLCSVVPPPGAAGTQYFGPGTRLLVL.

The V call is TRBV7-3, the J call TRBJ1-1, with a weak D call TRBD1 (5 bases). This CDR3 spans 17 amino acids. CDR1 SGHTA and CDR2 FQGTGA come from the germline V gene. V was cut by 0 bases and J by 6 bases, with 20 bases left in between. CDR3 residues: CASSLTPGGRIFAEAFF. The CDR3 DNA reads TGTGCCAGCAGCTTAACCCCCGGGGGGAGGATTTTTGCTGAAGCTTTCTTT.

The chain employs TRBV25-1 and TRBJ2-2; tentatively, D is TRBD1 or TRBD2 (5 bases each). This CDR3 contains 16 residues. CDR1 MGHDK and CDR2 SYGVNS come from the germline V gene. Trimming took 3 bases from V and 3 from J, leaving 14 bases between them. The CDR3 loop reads CASSEIQVGDTGELFF. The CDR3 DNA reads TGTGCCAGCAGTGAGATCCAGGTGGGGGACACCGGGGAGCTGTTTTTT.

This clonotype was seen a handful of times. The CDR3: CASSDRGRQETQYF. As DNA, the CDR3 is TGCGCCAGCAGCGATAGGGGGAGGCAAGAGACCCAGTACTTC. V and J are TRBV5-1 and TRBJ2-5; D may correspond to TRBD1 or TRBD2 (6 bases each). Trimming took 4 bases from V and 2 from J, leaving 12 bases between them. The CDR3 consists of 14 residues. CDR1 is SGHRS and CDR2 is YFSETQ in the germline V gene.

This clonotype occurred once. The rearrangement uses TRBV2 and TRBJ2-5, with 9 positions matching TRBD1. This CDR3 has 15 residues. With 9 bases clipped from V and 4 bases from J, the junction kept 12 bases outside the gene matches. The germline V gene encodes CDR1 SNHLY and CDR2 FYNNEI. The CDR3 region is CASSYPPTGGETQYF. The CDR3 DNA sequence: TGTGCCAGTAGCTATCCCCCGACAGGGGGAGAGACCCAGTACTTC.

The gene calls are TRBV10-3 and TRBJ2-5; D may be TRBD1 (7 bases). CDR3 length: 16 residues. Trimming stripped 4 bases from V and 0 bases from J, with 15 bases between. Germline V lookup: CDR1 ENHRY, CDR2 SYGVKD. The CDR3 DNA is TGTGCCATCAGTGGGGGGGCGACAGGGAACCAAGAGACCCAGTACTTC. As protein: CAISGGATGNQETQYF.